One T cell receptor beta chain is described in this entry. Its antigen remains unknown. Both 60 Vbeta primers and 13 Jbeta primers went into the PCR. As processed by the authors: Roughly 76 million unique TCR beta chains, roughly 11 million of them shared, were counted by a later analysis. TCRdb's copy holds only in-frame clones and misses some; the assay was immunoSEQ multiplex PCR. D and trimming come from the DNA, and the V and J calls and clone size come from that table. The data hold about 73,000 clones, with 60% to 85% observed a single time. The CDR3 length is 16 residues. Germline CDR1 is SQVTM and CDR2 is ANQGSEA. J was trimmed by 2 bases and V by 7 bases; bases with no gene match: 8. This sample is drawn from a study of cytomegalovirus exposure and HLA in healthy donors. Study background: For the roughly 370 genotyped donors, approximately 83% fell within the Caucasian-associated ancestry cluster. Study results and limitations: Under in vitro conditions, three CMV-associated chains were confirmed as specific for CMV antigens. A prior analysis recorded that most TCR beta V segments were productive about 87% or about 30% of the time.

The TCR sequence derives from an older man in good health and CMV-seronegative. The V gene is TRBV29-1, the J gene TRBJ2-7; 16 nucleotides agree with TRBD2. Sequenced: PBMCs. The CDR3 region is CSEGLAGGFGTYEQYF. In nucleotides, the CDR3 is TGCAGCGAGGGACTAGCGGGAGGGTTCGGAACCTACGAGCAGTACTTC.